This note documents a single TCR beta chain sequence. Its matching antigen is unknown. The data originate from a study of T cell responses to AZD1222 COVID-19 vaccine. Study conclusions and caveats: Reportedly, nearly half of unique spike TCRs recognized epitopes outside B.1.351/B.1.1.7 mutations.

Germline values: CDR1 WNHNN, CDR2 SYGVQD (reference sequence). V dropped 4 bases and J dropped 2; count of bases not matched to a gene: 6. This CDR3 has 17 amino acids. Clones were sequenced by immunoSEQ multiplex PCR, and TCRdb holds only the in-frame ones, with some missing. Of some 150,000 clones listed, about nine tenths are singletons. V gene TRBV10-1 combines with J gene TRBJ2-1; 12 positions agree with TRBD2. The sample consisted of peripheral blood, taken after recovery from COVID-19. This receptor was taken from an adult who had recovered from COVID-19. The CDR3: CASSGTSGDTPYNEQFF. Here the CDR3 DNA reads TGCGCCAGCAGTGGGACTAGCGGGGATACCCCCTACAATGAGCAGTTCTTC.